This entry concerns a single T cell receptor beta chain. Germline CDR1 MNHNY, CDR2 SVGAGI (reference sequence). CDR3 length equals 15 residues. The ends lost 8 bases at V and 4 bases at J; junction bases unmatched: 13. TCRdb's table, derived via immunoSEQ multiplex PCR, lists solely in-frame clones and lacks some. The table has some 150,000 clones, around 86% seen once. This record belongs to a study of blood T cell repertoires in COVID-19. Study background: There were acute and convalescent COVID-19 samples, and they came from the United States, Italy and Spain. PBMCs, B-cell-depleted T cells, or T cells provided the cDNA or gDNA that made up the material.

The sequence came from a woman of 80 years or more in a cohort sampled during active or convalescent COVID-19. Sequencing input: peripheral blood. V gene TRBV6-6 combines with J gene TRBJ1-2, with TRBD1 matching 7 bases. The CDR3 region has the DNA TGTGCCAGCGGAACAGACAGGGAGGTCTTCTATGGCTACACCTTC. Encoded protein: CASGTDREVFYGYTF.